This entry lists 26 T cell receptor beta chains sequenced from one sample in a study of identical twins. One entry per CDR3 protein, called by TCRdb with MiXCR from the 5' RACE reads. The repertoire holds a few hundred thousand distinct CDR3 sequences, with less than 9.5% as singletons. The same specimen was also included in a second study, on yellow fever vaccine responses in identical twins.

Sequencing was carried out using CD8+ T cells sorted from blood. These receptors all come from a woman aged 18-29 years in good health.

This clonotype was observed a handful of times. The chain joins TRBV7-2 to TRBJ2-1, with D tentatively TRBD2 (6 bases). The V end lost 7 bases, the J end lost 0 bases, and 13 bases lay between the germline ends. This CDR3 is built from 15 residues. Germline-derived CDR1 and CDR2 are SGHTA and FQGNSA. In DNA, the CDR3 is TGTGCCAGCATCCAAGACGGGAGCTCCTACAATGAGCAGTTCTTC. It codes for CASIQDGSSYNEQFF.

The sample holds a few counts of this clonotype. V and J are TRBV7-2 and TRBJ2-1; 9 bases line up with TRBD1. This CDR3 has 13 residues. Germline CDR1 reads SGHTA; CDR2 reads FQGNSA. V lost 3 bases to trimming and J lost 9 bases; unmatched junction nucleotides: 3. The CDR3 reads CASSLGQGLEQFF. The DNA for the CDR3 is TGTGCCAGCAGCTTGGGACAGGGACTTGAGCAGTTCTTC.

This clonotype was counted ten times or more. The CDR3 spells CASSPAASYEQYF. The CDR3 coding sequence is TGTGCCAGCAGCCCCGCGGCCTCCTACGAGCAGTACTTC. The chain combines TRBV7-9 with TRBJ2-7; D uncertain. V shed 5 bases and J shed 0 bases, with 8 bases lying between them. This CDR3 has 13 amino acids. Germline assignment: CDR1 SEHNR and CDR2 FQNEAQ (reference sequence).

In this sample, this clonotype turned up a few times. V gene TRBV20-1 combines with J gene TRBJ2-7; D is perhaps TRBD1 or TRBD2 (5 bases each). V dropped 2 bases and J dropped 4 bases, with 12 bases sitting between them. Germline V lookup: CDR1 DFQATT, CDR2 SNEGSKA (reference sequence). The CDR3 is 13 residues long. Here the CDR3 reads CSARRWGSYEQYF. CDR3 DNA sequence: TGCAGTGCTAGAAGATGGGGGAGTTACGAGCAGTACTTC.

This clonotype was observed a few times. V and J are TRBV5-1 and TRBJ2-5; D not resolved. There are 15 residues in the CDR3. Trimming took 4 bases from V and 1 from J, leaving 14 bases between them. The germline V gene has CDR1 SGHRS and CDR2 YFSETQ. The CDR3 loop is CASSGAEIFQETQYF. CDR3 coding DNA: TGCGCCAGCAGCGGCGCCGAGATATTCCAAGAGACCCAGTACTTC.

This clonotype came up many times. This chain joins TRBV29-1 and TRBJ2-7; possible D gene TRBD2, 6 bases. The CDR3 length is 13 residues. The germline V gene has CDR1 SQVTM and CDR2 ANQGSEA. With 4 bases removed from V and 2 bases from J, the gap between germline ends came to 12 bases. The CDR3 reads CSVARDSPYEQYF. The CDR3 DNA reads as TGCAGCGTTGCCCGGGACTCCCCCTACGAGCAGTACTTC.

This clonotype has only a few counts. The CDR3 sequence: CSARDLGTSVPTYEQYF. The CDR3 nucleotides are TGCAGTGCTAGAGATCTGGGGACTAGCGTGCCGACCTACGAGCAGTACTTC. This chain connects TRBV20-1 to TRBJ2-7; 10 nucleotides line up with TRBD2. The germline gives CDR1 DFQATT, CDR2 SNEGSKA (reference sequence). The CDR3 is made up of 17 amino acids. V dropped 0 bases and J dropped 2; count of bases not matched to a gene: 10.

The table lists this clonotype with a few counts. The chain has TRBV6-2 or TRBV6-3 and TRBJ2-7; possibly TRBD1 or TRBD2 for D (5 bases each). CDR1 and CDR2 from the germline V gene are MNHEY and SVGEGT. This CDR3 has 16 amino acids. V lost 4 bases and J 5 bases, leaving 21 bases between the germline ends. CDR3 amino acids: CASSSFPLGTHHEQYF. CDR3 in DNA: TGTGCCAGCAGTTCGTTTCCCCTAGGGACCCACCACGAGCAGTACTTC.

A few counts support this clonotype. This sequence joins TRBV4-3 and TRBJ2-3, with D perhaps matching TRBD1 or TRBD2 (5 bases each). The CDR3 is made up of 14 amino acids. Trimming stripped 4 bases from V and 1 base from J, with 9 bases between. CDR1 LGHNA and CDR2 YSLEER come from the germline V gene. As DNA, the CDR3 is TGCGCCAGCAGCCCCGGGGCGGGCACAGATACGCAGTATTTT. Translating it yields CASSPGAGTDTQYF.

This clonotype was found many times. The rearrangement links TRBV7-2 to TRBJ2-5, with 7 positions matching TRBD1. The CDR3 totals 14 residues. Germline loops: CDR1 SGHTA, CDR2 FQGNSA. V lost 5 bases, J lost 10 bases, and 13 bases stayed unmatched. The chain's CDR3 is CASSTRQGTGDQYF. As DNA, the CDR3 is TGTGCCAGCAGCACCCGACAGGGTACTGGGGACCAGTACTTC.

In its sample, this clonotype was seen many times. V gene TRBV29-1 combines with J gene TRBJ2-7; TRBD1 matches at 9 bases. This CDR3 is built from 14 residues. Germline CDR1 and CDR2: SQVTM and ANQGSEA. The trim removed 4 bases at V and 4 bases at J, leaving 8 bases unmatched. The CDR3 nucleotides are TGCAGCGTTGTTTGGGACAGGGAAGAGTACGAGCAGTACTTC. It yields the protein CSVVWDREEYEQYF.

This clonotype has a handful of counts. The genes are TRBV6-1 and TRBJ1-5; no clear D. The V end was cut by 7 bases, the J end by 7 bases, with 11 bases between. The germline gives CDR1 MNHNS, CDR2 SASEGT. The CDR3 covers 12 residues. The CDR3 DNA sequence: TGTGCCAGCACAGAGGGCTGGCAGCCCCAGCATTTT. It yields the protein CASTEGWQPQHF.

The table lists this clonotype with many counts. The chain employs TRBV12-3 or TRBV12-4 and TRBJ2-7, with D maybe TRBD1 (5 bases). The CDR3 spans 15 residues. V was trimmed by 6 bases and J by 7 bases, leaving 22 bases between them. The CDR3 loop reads CASSPPNQGSGEQYF. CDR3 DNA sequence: TGTGCCAGCAGCCCCCCCAACCAGGGCTCTGGAGAGCAGTACTTC.

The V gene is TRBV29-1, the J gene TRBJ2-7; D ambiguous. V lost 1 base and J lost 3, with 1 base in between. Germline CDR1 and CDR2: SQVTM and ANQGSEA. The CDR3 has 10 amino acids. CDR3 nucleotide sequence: TGCAGCGTTGAAGTCTACGAGCAGTACTTC. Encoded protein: CSVEVYEQYF.

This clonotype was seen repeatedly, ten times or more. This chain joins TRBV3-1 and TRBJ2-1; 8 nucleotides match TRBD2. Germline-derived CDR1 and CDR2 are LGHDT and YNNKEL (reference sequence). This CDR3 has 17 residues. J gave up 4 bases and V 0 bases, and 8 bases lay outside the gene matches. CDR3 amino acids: CASSQDDGGAGYNEQFF. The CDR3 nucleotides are TGTGCCAGCAGCCAAGACGACGGGGGGGCGGGTTACAATGAGCAGTTCTTC.

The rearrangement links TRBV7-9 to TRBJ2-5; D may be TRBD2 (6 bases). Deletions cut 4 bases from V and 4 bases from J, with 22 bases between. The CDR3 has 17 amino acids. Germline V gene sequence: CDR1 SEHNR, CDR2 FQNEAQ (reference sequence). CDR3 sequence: CASSSTSGTGGSETQYF. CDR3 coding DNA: TGTGCCAGCAGCTCTACTTCCGGGACTGGCGGGTCAGAGACCCAGTACTTC.

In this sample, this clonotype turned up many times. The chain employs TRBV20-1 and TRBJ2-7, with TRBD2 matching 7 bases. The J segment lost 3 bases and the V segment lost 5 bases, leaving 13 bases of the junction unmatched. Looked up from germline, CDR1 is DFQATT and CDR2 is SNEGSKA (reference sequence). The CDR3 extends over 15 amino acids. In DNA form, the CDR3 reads TGCAGTGCTTACTTGGAGTCTAGCGGAATCTACGAGCAGTACTTC. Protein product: CSAYLESSGIYEQYF.

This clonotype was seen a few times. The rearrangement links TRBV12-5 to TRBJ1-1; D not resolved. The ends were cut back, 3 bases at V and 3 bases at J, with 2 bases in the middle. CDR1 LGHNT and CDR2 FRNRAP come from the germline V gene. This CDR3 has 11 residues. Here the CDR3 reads CASGLDTEAFF. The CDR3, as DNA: TGTGCTAGTGGTTTAGACACTGAAGCTTTCTTT.

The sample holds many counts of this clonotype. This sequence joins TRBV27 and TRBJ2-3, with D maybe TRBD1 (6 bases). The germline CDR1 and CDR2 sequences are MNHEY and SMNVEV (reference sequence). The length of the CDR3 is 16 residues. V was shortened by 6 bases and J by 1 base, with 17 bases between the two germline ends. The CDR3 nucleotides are TGTGCCAGCAGAAGCAACCCGGACAGCGGCACAGATACGCAGTATTTT. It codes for CASRSNPDSGTDTQYF.

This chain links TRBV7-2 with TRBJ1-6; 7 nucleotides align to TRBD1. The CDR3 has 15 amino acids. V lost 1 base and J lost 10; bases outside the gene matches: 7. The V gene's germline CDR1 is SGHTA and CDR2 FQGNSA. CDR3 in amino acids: CASSLDTGAGSPLHF. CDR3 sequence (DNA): TGTGCCAGCAGCTTAGACACAGGGGCGGGATCACCCCTCCACTTT.

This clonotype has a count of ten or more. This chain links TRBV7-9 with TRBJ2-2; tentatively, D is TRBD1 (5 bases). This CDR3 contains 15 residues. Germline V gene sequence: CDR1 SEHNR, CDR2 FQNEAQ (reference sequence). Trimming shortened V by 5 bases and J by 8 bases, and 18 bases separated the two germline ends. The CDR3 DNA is TGTGCCAGCAGCCCCCTACAAGGGGCTACGGGGGAGCTGTTTTTT. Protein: CASSPLQGATGELFF.

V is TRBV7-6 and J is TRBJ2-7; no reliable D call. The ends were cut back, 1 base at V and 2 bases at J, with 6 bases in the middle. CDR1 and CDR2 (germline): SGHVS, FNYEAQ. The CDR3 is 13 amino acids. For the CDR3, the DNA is TGTGCCAGCAGCTTAGTGGGGACCTACGAGCAGTACTTC. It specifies CASSLVGTYEQYF.

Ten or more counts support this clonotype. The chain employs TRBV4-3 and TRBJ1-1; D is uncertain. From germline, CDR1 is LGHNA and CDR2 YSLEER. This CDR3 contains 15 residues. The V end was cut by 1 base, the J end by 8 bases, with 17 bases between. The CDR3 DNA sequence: TGCGCCAGCAGCCAAGGGACCGACGGCGTCTCGGAAGCTTTCTTT. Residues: CASSQGTDGVSEAFF.

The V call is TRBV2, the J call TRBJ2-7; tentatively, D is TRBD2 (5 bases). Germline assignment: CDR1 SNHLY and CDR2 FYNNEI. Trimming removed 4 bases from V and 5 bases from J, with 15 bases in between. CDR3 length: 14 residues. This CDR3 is CASSVRGLEDEQYF. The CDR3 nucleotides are TGTGCCAGCAGTGTTAGAGGACTGGAGGACGAGCAGTACTTC. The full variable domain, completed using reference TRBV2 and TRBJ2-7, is EPEVTQTPSHQVTQMGQEVILRCVPISNHLYFYWYRQILGQKVEFLVSFYNNEISEKSEIFDDQFSVERPDGSNFTLKIRSTKLEDSAMYFCASSVRGLEDEQYFGPGTRLTVT.

The DNA for the CDR3 is TGTGCCTGGAGTTCCAGGGACGCGAACACCGGGGAGCTGTTTTTT. Protein: CAWSSRDANTGELFF. J is TRBJ2-2 and V is TRBV30; D assignment may be TRBD1 or TRBD2 (5 bases each). The CDR3 contains 15 residues. Germline values: CDR1 GTSNPN, CDR2 SVGIG (reference sequence). The V end lost 2 bases, the J end lost 0 bases, and 10 bases lay between the germline ends. Based on the CDR3 plus reference TRBV30 and TRBJ2-2, the full variable domain is SQTIHQWPATLVQPVGSPLSLECTVEGTSNPNLYWYRQAAGRGLQLLFYSVGIGQISSEVPQNLSASRPQDRQFILSSKKLLLSDSGFYLCAWSSRDANTGELFFGEGSRLTVL.

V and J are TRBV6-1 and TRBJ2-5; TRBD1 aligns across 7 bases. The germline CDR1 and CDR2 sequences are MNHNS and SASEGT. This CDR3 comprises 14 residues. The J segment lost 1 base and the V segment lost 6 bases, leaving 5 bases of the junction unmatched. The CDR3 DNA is TGTGCCAGCAGCACGACAGGGACCCAAGAGACCCAGTACTTC. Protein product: CASSTTGTQETQYF.